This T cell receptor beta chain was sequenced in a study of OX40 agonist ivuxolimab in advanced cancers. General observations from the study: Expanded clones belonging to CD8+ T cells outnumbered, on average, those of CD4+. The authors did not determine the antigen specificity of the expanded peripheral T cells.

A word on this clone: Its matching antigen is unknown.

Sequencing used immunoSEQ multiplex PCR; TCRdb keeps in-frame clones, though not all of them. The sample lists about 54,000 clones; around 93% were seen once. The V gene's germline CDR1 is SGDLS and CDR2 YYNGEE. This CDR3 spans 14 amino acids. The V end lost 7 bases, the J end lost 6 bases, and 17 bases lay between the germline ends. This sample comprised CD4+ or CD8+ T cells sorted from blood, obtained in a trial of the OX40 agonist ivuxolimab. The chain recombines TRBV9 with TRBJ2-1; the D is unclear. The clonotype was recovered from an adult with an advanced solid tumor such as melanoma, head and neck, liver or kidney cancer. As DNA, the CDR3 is TGTGCCAGCGCGCCCGGGCACGTAACCAATGAGCAGTTCTTC. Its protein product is CASAPGHVTNEQFF.